These T cell receptor beta chains were read from a single sample in a study of molecular identifiers for immune sequencing clone quantification. TCRdb reprocessed the PCR reads with MiXCR, giving one entry per CDR3 protein. Of about 510,000 distinct CDR3 sequences in the sample, about 25% are singletons; the top ten hold around 0.78%. Sequenced material: naive CD8+ T cells from blood, with Jurkat cell RNA spiked in. These TCRs come from a human donor in good health. Some libraries in this study had Jurkat cell RNA spiked in. Each CDR3 is given without its conserved first and last residue.

cdr3_length j_call v_call cdr3_aa
12 TRBJ1-5 TRBV4-1 ASSSGQTGQPQH
14 TRBJ2-7 TRBV7-6 AGSLAPAQGGAEQY
11 TRBJ1-1 TRBV20-1 SARDGRGTEAI
13 TRBJ2-7 TRBV3-1 ASSRGTVSSYEQY
13 TRBJ1-4 TRBV6-5 ASSYGRAENEKLF
14 TRBJ1-2 TRBV6-2/TRBV6-3 ASSYEGTGGIDGYT
16 TRBJ2-3 TRBV4-2 ASSQDPLTSTSTDTQY
13 TRBJ2-7 TRBV12-3/TRBV12-4 ASSWVTGGTYEQY
14 TRBJ2-3 TRBV7-8 ASSLIGGTLTDTQY
11 TRBJ1-5 TRBV14 ASSQGGAQPQH
12 TRBJ2-6 TRBV27 ASGLIDGANVLT
15 TRBJ2-1 TRBV4-1 ASSQDIGQLAYNEQF
11 TRBJ2-5 TRBV6-5 ASSRTGQETQY
10 TRBJ1-5 TRBV5-3 APRGPAQPQH
12 TRBJ1-1 TRBV7-9 ASSWVRSDTEAF
13 TRBJ2-3 TRBV19 ASRRTDSSTDTQY
12 TRBJ1-6 TRBV6-2/TRBV6-3 ASSPGQLNSPLH
13 TRBJ1-2 TRBV5-8 ASSLDRGINYGYT
11 TRBJ2-2 TRBV30 AWSLTGTGELF
16 TRBJ2-6 TRBV6-5 ASSYGVGGSSGANVLT
12 TRBJ2-7 TRBV2 ASSDSGGMGPEL
13 TRBJ2-1 TRBV28 ASKKHPRQPNEQF
11 TRBJ2-7 TRBV15 ATSSTGYYEQY
10 TRBJ2-1 TRBV29-1 SVDPPLGHQF
14 TRBJ1-6 TRBV27 ASSLIGPGYNSPLH